This is a list of T cell receptor beta chains from one sample in a study of cytomegalovirus exposure and HLA in healthy donors. TCRdb's copy holds only in-frame clones and misses some; the assay was immunoSEQ multiplex PCR. The profile shows 180,000 or so clones, about 77% of them singletons. Source material: PBMCs. These receptors were obtained from a female donor in good health and CMV-seronegative. Each CDR3 is given with its conserved first and last residue. Each record gives: V gene, clone size, D gene, J gene, CDR3 DNA, CDR3 protein. D genes are given only for firm matches. Clone size appears in some rows only: once, few, many, or a class for an expanded clone.

TRBV10-3	few	TRBD1	TRBJ2-7	TGTGCCATCAGTACCGGACAGGGGGGCGACGAGCAGTACTTC	CAISTGQGGDEQYF
TRBV30	.	TRBD1	TRBJ2-1	TGTGCCTGGAGCGGAACAGGGGGCCCCTACAATGAGCAGTTCTTC	CAWSGTGGPYNEQFF
TRBV7-2	.	TRBD1	TRBJ2-7	TGTGCCAGCAGGGGACAGGGGGCAAGTGAGCAGTACTTC	CASRGQGASEQYF
TRBV4-1	.	TRBD1	TRBJ2-7	TGCGCCAGCAGCCAAGGACAGGGGGACTCCTACGAGCAGTACTTC	CASSQGQGDSYEQYF
TRBV5-1	.	.	TRBJ2-3	TGCGCCAGCAGCACCAGCGGAGGCGGCACAGATACGCAGTATTTT	CASSTSGGGTDTQYF
TRBV5-6	.	TRBD2	TRBJ2-3	TGTGCCAGCAGCTTGGCCACCGGGGGGGCAGATACGCAGTATTTT	CASSLATGGADTQYF
TRBV6-1	.	TRBD2	TRBJ2-2	TGTGCCAGCTCTGGGCTAGCGGGGGCCGGGGAGCTGTTTTTT	CASSGLAGAGELFF
TRBV10-3	.	.	TRBJ2-2	TGTGCCATCAGTGAGTCGTCAGGGGGGCGCGGCGGGGAGCTGTTTTTT	CAISESSGGRGGELFF
TRBV7-9	once	TRBD1	TRBJ1-1	TGTGCCAGCAGCTTGACAGGGGGAGGCACTGAAGCTTTCTTT	CASSLTGGGTEAFF
TRBV29-1	once	.	TRBJ2-7	TGCAGCGTTGAGACTGGAAGGGGCCCCGGTGGCGAGCAGTACTTC	CSVETGRGPGGEQYF
TRBV7-2	.	TRBD2	TRBJ2-1	TGTGCCAGCAGCCTCGGGACTAGCGGGGATGAGCAGTTCTTC	CASSLGTSGDEQFF
TRBV27	.	TRBD2	TRBJ2-7	TGTGCCAGTAAGCAGACTAGCGGGCGAACCTACGAGCAGTACTTC	CASKQTSGRTYEQYF
TRBV15	.	.	TRBJ1-4	TGTGCCACCAGCAGACCATTAGTGGGATCCGGGCAGGGTGAAAAACTGTTTTTT	CATSRPLVGSGQGEKLFF
TRBV27	.	.	TRBJ2-6	TGTGCCAGCAGAGCCCCTGGGGCCAACGTCCTGACTTTC	CASRAPGANVLTF
TRBV4-1	.	.	TRBJ2-3	TGCGCCAGCAGCCAAGCCCTGCCCCAGGGTGGCACAGATACGCAGTATTTT	CASSQALPQGGTDTQYF
TRBV5-1	.	TRBD2	TRBJ2-5	TGCGCCAGCAGCTTGGGCAGCGGGGGGGGAGAGACCCAGTACTTC	CASSLGSGGGETQYF
TRBV7-3	.	.	TRBJ2-2	TGTGCCAGCAGCTCCCCATCCGGGGGACACACCGGGGAGCTGTTTTTT	CASSSPSGGHTGELFF
TRBV27	.	.	TRBJ2-7	TGTGCCAGCAGTTCCTTCTACGAGCAGTACTTC	CASSSFYEQYF
TRBV4-2	once	.	TRBJ2-5	TGTGCCAGCAGCCAAGATCGAGCAGATCTGGGGGGGGGCCACTCCCGAGAGACCCAGTACTTC	CASSQDRADLGGGHSRETQYF
TRBV9	.	.	TRBJ1-1	TGTGCCAGCAGCGTAGCACGGGGTAGCACTGAAGCTTTCTTT	CASSVARGSTEAFF
TRBV28	.	.	TRBJ1-1	TGTGCCAGCAGTTTTAGCACTGAAGCTTTCTTT	CASSFSTEAFF
TRBV25-1	few	TRBD1	TRBJ2-5	TGTGCCAGCAGCCTTACAGGGGGCTGGCAAGAGACCCAGTACTTC	CASSLTGGWQETQYF
TRBV1	.	.	TRBJ2-2	TGCACCAGCAGAGCCACCGGGGAGCTGTTTTTT	CTSRATGELFF
TRBV27	.	TRBD2	TRBJ2-5	TGTGCCAGCAGTTATCTAGCGGGCGGCCAAGAGACCCAGTACTTC	CASSYLAGGQETQYF
TRBV7-6	.	TRBD1	TRBJ2-4	TGTGCCAGCAGTAGAAAACAGGGGCTCGAAAACATTCAGTACTTC	CASSRKQGLENIQYF
TRBV21-1	few	.	TRBJ1-1	TGTGCCAGCAGCAAATCGACGCGGTGGAGGGAGACTGAAGCTTTCTTT	CASSKSTRWRETEAFF
TRBV27	.	TRBD2	TRBJ2-7	TGTGCCAGCAGTTATAGCGGGGGTCCCTACGAGCAGTACTTC	CASSYSGGPYEQYF
TRBV19	once	TRBD1	TRBJ1-1	TGTGCCAGTAGCGTGACAGGGGTCAACACTGAAGCTTTCTTT	CASSVTGVNTEAFF
TRBV28	.	.	TRBJ1-1	TGTGCCAGCAGTTTAAGTCGGTACACTGAAGCTTTCTTT	CASSLSRYTEAFF
TRBV28	.	TRBD2	TRBJ2-1	TGTGCCAGCAGTTTAAGCGGGGGGTACAATGAGCAGTTCTTC	CASSLSGGYNEQFF
TRBV5-4	.	.	TRBJ1-1	TGTGCCAGCAGCGGGCCAGGGGTTGGCACTGAAGCTTTCTTT	CASSGPGVGTEAFF
TRBV9	.	TRBD1	TRBJ2-3	TGTGCCAGCAGCGTAGTGGGACAGGGGGTCACAGATACGCAGTATTTT	CASSVVGQGVTDTQYF
TRBV5-6	.	TRBD2	TRBJ2-1	TGTGCCAGCAGCCCCGCCCCAGCGGGAGTCTACAATGAGCAGTTCTTC	CASSPAPAGVYNEQFF
TRBV6-5	.	TRBD1	TRBJ2-2	TGTGCCAGTCACCGACAGGGGGGAACCGGGGAGCTGTTTTTT	CASHRQGGTGELFF
TRBV5-1	.	TRBD1	TRBJ2-1	TGCGCCAGCAGCTGGGGACAGGGCCGGGCTGAGCAGTTCTTC	CASSWGQGRAEQFF
TRBV11-3	.	.	TRBJ2-3	TGTGCCAGCAGCTTTTTAGGGGTTTCTAGCACAGATACGCAGTATTTT	CASSFLGVSSTDTQYF
TRBV6-1	.	TRBD1	TRBJ2-7	TGTGCCAGCAGATTCCGGACAGGAGAATACGAGCAGTACTTC	CASRFRTGEYEQYF
TRBV9	.	TRBD1	TRBJ1-5	TGTGCCAGCAGCCCGGGAGGGGGCTATCAGCCCCAGCATTTT	CASSPGGGYQPQHF
TRBV27	.	TRBD1	TRBJ1-6	TGTGCCAGCAGTACCCGACAGGGGAGGTCACCCCTCCACTTT	CASSTRQGRSPLHF
TRBV7-2	once	TRBD2	TRBJ2-3	TGTGCCAGCAGCCAATGGACTAGCGGAAGAGATACGCAGTATTTT	CASSQWTSGRDTQYF
TRBV7-2	few	TRBD2	TRBJ2-7	TGTGCCAGCAGCCGGACTAGCGCTCCTGAATACGAGCAGTACTTC	CASSRTSAPEYEQYF
TRBV30	.	.	TRBJ2-7	TGTGCCTGGAGCCTCTCCTACGAGCAGTACTTC	CAWSLSYEQYF
TRBV6-5	.	.	TRBJ1-2	TGTGCCAGCAGTGGACAGTCATTCTATGGCTACACCTTC	CASSGQSFYGYTF
TRBV2	few	TRBD2	TRBJ2-1	TGTGCCAGCAGTGAAAAACCCCCGACCAGTGAGAATAGCGGGCCGCAGTTCTTC	CASSEKPPTSENSGPQFF
TRBV29-1	few	TRBD2	TRBJ2-1	TGCAGCGTTGAAGGACTAGCGTTATGGAATGAGCAGTTCTTC	CSVEGLALWNEQFF
TRBV19	.	.	TRBJ2-4	TGTGCCAGTAGTATAGCGGGGTACGGTAACATTCAGTACTTC	CASSIAGYGNIQYF
TRBV19	.	.	TRBJ1-6	TGTGCCAGTAGAATGAGGCCGATGGATTCACCCCTCCACTTT	CASRMRPMDSPLHF
TRBV7-8	.	TRBD2	TRBJ2-7	TGTGCCAGCAGCTTAGAAGCGGGGACGGACGAGCAGTACTTC	CASSLEAGTDEQYF
TRBV6-1	.	.	TRBJ2-1	TGTGCCAGCAGTGCTAACCCGGGATCCTACAATGAGCAGTTCTTC	CASSANPGSYNEQFF
TRBV29-1	.	.	TRBJ2-3	TGCAGCGTTGGACAGCCCTCGGATGCGCAGTATTTT	CSVGQPSDAQYF
TRBV6-6	.	.	TRBJ2-3	TGTGCCAGCAGTTACGTACTAACCACAGATACGCAGTATTTT	CASSYVLTTDTQYF
TRBV28	.	TRBD2	TRBJ2-1	TGTGCCAGCAGATACGGGACTAGCGGGAACAATGAGCAGTTCTTC	CASRYGTSGNNEQFF
TRBV6-6	.	TRBD1	TRBJ2-7	TGTGCCAGCAGTTACTCGGGGACAGGGATGTACGAGCAGTACTTC	CASSYSGTGMYEQYF
TRBV11-2	.	TRBD2	TRBJ2-1	TGTGCCAGCAGCTTAGCCGGGACTAGCGGGAGTAATGAGCAGTTCTTC	CASSLAGTSGSNEQFF